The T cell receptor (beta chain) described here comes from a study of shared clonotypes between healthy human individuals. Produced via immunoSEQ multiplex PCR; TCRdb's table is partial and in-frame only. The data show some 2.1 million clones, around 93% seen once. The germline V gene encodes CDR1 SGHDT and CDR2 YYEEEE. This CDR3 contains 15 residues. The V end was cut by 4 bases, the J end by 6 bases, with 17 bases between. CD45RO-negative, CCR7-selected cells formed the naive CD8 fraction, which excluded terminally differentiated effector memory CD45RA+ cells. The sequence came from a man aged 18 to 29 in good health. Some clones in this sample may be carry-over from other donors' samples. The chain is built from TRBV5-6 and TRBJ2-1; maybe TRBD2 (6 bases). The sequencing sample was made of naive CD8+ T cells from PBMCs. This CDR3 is CASSTTGLPGNEQFF. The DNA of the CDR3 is TGTGCCAGCAGCACGACGGGACTTCCAGGCAATGAGCAGTTCTTC.